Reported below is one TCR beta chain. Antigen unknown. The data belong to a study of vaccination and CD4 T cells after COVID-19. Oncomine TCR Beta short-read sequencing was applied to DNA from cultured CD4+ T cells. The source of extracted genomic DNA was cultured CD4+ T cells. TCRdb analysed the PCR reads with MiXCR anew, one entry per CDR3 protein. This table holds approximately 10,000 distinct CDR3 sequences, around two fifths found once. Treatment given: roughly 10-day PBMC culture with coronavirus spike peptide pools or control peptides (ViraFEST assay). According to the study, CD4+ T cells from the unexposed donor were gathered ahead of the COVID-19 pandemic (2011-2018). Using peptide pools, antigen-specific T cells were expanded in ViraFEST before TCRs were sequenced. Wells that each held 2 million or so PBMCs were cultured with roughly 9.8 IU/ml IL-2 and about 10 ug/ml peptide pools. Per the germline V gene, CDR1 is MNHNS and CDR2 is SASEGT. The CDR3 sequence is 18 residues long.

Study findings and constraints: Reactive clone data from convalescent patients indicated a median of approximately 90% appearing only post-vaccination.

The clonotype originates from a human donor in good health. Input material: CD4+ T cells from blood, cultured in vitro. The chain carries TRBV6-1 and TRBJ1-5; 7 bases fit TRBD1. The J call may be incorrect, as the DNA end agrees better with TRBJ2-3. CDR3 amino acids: CASSEARADRVRNQPQYF. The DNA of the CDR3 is TGTGCCAGCAGTGAAGCGAGGGCCGACAGGGTCCGCAATCAGCCCCAGTATTTT.